This T cell receptor beta chain was captured in a study of cytomegalovirus exposure and HLA in healthy donors. Findings and limits, study-wide: Using the classifier, cytomegalovirus status was reportedly diagnosed with high specificity and sensitivity.

The length of the CDR3 is 15 residues. Germline V gene sequence: CDR1 SEHNR, CDR2 FQNEAQ (reference sequence). Trimming at V came to 5 bases and at J to 7 bases, leaving 11 bases not matched to a gene. Points on this clone: The antigen is unknown.

This donor's record omits CMV serostatus. The PCR ran on 60 Vbeta and 13 Jbeta primers. Assay: immunoSEQ multiplex PCR; the TCRdb copy retains only in-frame clones and omits some. The sample lists about 180,000 clones, approximately 70% occurring once. Sequenced input: PBMCs. The rearrangement joins TRBV7-9 to TRBJ1-5; 7 nucleotides line up with TRBD1. This clonotype originated in a human donor in good health. The CDR3 loop reads CASSPEGTVRQPQHF. Here the CDR3 DNA reads TGTGCCAGCAGCCCCGAGGGGACAGTTCGGCAGCCCCAGCATTTT.